These 30 T cell receptor beta chains came from one sample sequenced in a study of CD8+ T cells in alopecia areata. TCR sequencing used cDNA made by reverse transcription of extracted RNA. Assay used: immunoSEQ multiplex PCR; TCRdb lists only in-frame clones, some missing. The sample carries approximately 180,000 clones, just under 65% recorded once. Treatment given: oral pan-JAK inhibitor, 5-10 mg twice daily. Specimen: CD4+ T cells sorted from blood, collected at approximately week 49, from a patient treated with tofacitinib. The receptors were gathered from a human donor with alopecia areata.

This clone showed up just a few times. The chain combines TRBV15 with TRBJ2-2; D uncertain. CDR1 LNHNV and CDR2 YYDKDF come from the germline V gene (reference sequence). The CDR3 has 13 residues. V was trimmed by 3 bases and J by 7 bases, leaving 9 bases between them. The CDR3 DNA is TGTGCCACCAGCAGCAGGTTTGGCGGGGAGCTGTTTTTT. This codes for CATSSRFGGELFF.

The V and J genes are TRBV19 and TRBJ1-1; no firm D call. CDR3 size: 14 residues. Trimming removed 4 bases from V and 2 bases from J, with 11 bases in between. Looked up from germline, CDR1 is LNHDA and CDR2 is SQIVND (reference sequence). CDR3 in amino acids: CASSTREGNTEAFF. The CDR3 DNA is TGTGCCAGTAGTACTCGGGAGGGTAACACTGAAGCTTTCTTT.

The chain has TRBV7-2 and TRBJ2-1, with D perhaps assigned TRBD1 or TRBD2 (5 bases each). V shed 1 base and J shed 4 bases, with 14 bases lying between them. Germline V gene lookup returns CDR1 SGHTA and CDR2 FQGNSA. This CDR3 comprises 16 residues. Here the CDR3 DNA reads TGTGCCAGCAGCTTAGGAGGGACCAGTGGGTACAATGAGCAGTTCTTC. Protein: CASSLGGTSGYNEQFF.

This CDR3 is CASTGQGTNTEAFF. The DNA of the CDR3 is TGCGCCAGCACTGGGCAGGGGACGAACACTGAAGCTTTCTTT. J is TRBJ1-1 and V is TRBV10-2; a possible D gene is TRBD1 (6 bases). The V gene's germline CDR1 is WSHSY and CDR2 SAAADI. V shed 7 bases and J shed 1 base, with 13 bases lying between them. The CDR3 consists of 14 residues.

The gene calls are TRBV5-1 and TRBJ2-1, with 9 bases aligning to TRBD2. Germline trimming cut 0 bases from V and 7 bases from J; bases unmatched to any gene: 5. This CDR3 is 15 amino acids long. Germline V CDR1 and CDR2: SGHRS, YFSETQ. The CDR3 loop is CASSLEGLALNEQFF. CDR3 in DNA: TGCGCCAGCAGCTTGGAAGGACTAGCGCTTAATGAGCAGTTCTTC.

This clone was seen a few times. The J gene is TRBJ2-1, the V gene TRBV19, with a possible D match to TRBD2 (5 bases). The CDR3 extends over 15 amino acids. The V end was cut by 3 bases, the J end by 3 bases, with 12 bases between. Germline CDR1 and CDR2: LNHDA and SQIVND (reference sequence). The CDR3, as DNA: TGTGCCAGTAGTATGGGCCTAGCCAGCTACAATGAGCAGTTCTTC. It codes for CASSMGLASYNEQFF.

In its sample, this clone was seen once. This chain connects TRBV5-6 to TRBJ2-7; no reliable D call. Germline V gives CDR1 SGHDT, CDR2 YYEEEE. V lost 4 bases to trimming and J lost 2 bases, with 16 bases between them. The CDR3 has 15 residues. CDR3 DNA sequence: TGTGCCAGCAGCCCTCCGAGCCTTCGTCCCTACGAGCAGTACTTC. Residues: CASSPPSLRPYEQYF.

The rearrangement uses TRBV27 and TRBJ1-1; no firm D call. The CDR3 runs to 15 residues. The germline V gene encodes CDR1 MNHEY and CDR2 SMNVEV (reference sequence). V gave up 6 bases and J gave up 1 base, with 15 bases separating them. CDR3 loop: CASRPDRTSNTEAFF. The CDR3 DNA is TGTGCCAGCAGGCCCGACCGAACCTCGAACACTGAAGCTTTCTTT.

V gene TRBV30 combines with J gene TRBJ1-6; D remains ambiguous. This CDR3 has 14 residues. The germline gives CDR1 GTSNPN, CDR2 SVGIG (reference sequence). The V gene lost 0 bases and the J gene lost 7 bases, with 10 bases spanning the gap. The CDR3 DNA reads as TGTGCCTGGAGTGTTGGGGATTTCAATTCACCCCTCCACTTT. Translation gives CAWSVGDFNSPLHF.

This clone was observed once. This chain uses TRBV9 with TRBJ2-3; D is ambiguous. The CDR3 totals 14 residues. V lost 0 bases and J 6 bases, leaving 11 bases between the germline ends. Germline CDR1 SGDLS, CDR2 YYNGEE. The CDR3 here is CASSVGPYLDTQYF. The CDR3 nucleotides read TGTGCCAGCAGCGTAGGCCCTTACTTGGATACGCAGTATTTT.

This sequence joins TRBV29-1 and TRBJ2-5; D is unresolved. Germline values: CDR1 SQVTM, CDR2 ANQGSEA. The CDR3 is made up of 13 amino acids. V was trimmed by 4 bases and J by 3 bases, leaving 12 bases between them. CDR3 coding DNA: TGCAGCGTTGCGCTACGGTTGGAAGAGACCCAGTACTTC. Protein sequence: CSVALRLEETQYF. The whole variable domain, remainder taken from reference TRBV29-1 and TRBJ2-5, is SAVISQKPSRDICQRGTSLTIQCQVDSQVTMMFWYRQQPGQSLTLIATANQGSEATYESGFVIDKFPISRPNLTFSTLTVSNMSPEDSSIYLCSVALRLEETQYFGPGTRLLVL.

Notes on this clone: One end of the junction does not line up with germline, which may come from a read error. The chain has TRBV5-6 and TRBJ2-1; 10 positions match TRBD1. The CDR3 spans 12 residues. From germline, CDR1 is SGHDT and CDR2 YYEEEE. DNA for the CDR3: TGTGCCAGCAGCCTTGGGACAGGGGACGGGGTCTTC. Its translation is CASSLGTGDGVF.

The chain couples TRBV6-5 to TRBJ1-1; D perhaps matches TRBD1 (5 bases). Germline lookup yields CDR1 MNHEY and CDR2 SVGAGI. The CDR3 covers 13 residues. Trimming shortened V by 0 bases and J by 4 bases, and 6 bases separated the two germline ends. CDR3: CASSYSQGTEAFF. In DNA, the CDR3 is TGTGCCAGCAGTTACTCGCAGGGCACTGAAGCTTTCTTT.

The chain links TRBV5-6 to TRBJ2-1, with 7 bases aligning to TRBD1. V gave up 4 bases and J gave up 5 bases; unmatched junction bases: 9. Germline V gene lookup returns CDR1 SGHDT and CDR2 YYEEEE. The CDR3 contains 15 residues. DNA of the CDR3: TGTGCCAGCAGCGGGGCCGGGACAGCTAACAATGAGCAGTTCTTC. Protein product: CASSGAGTANNEQFF.

This clone has only a few counts. The chain joins TRBV5-6 to TRBJ2-5, with a weak D call TRBD2 (7 bases). The CDR3 has 16 amino acids. Trimming took off 4 bases at V and 1 base at J, with 17 bases between the two ends. Germline V lookup: CDR1 SGHDT, CDR2 YYEEEE. CDR3 bases: TGTGCCAGCAGCCCCCAAGTGGCGGGGGCCCAAGAGACCCAGTACTTC. Translating it yields CASSPQVAGAQETQYF.

The chain carries TRBV28 and TRBJ2-3; D call uncertain. There are 13 residues in the CDR3. Germline CDR1 MDHEN, CDR2 SYDVKM. Trimming shortened V by 2 bases and J by 7 bases, and 10 bases separated the two germline ends. CDR3 sequence: CASSLPVGHTQYF. CDR3 DNA: TGTGCCAGCAGTTTACCTGTAGGACATACGCAGTATTTT.

The chain couples TRBV19 to TRBJ1-6; D gene unclear. CDR1 is LNHDA and CDR2 is SQIVND in the germline V gene (reference sequence). This CDR3 is built from 14 residues. V lost 5 bases and J lost 9, with 14 bases in between. CDR3 bases: TGTGCCAGTAGTCCATCTGGGGATTCTTCACCCCTCCACTTT. It codes for CASSPSGDSSPLHF.

In this sample, this clone turned up a few times. This chain uses TRBV5-1 with TRBJ2-7, with D perhaps given as TRBD1 or TRBD2 (5 bases each). V lost 1 base and J 3 bases, leaving 14 bases between the germline ends. Germline CDR1 reads SGHRS; CDR2 reads YFSETQ. The CDR3 has 15 amino acids. The CDR3 DNA follows: TGCGCCAGCAGCTTGAGCCGGGGCCGATTCTACGAGCAGTACTTC. Protein: CASSLSRGRFYEQYF.

There are a few counts of this clone. The chain carries TRBV29-1 and TRBJ2-7; D gene uncertain. The germline CDR1 and CDR2 sequences are SQVTM and ANQGSEA. This CDR3 is 12 amino acids long. Trimming removed 7 bases at V and 2 bases at J, with 12 bases between. CDR3 in amino acids: CSGIDAAYEQYF. The CDR3 coding sequence is TGCAGCGGGATCGACGCCGCCTACGAGCAGTACTTC.

This chain uses TRBV30 with TRBJ2-3, with a possible D match to TRBD1 (7 bases). Per germline, CDR1 GTSNPN and CDR2 SVGIG (reference sequence). The CDR3 runs to 12 residues. Trimming removed 1 base at V and 9 bases at J, with 11 bases between. CDR3 in amino acids: CAWSAQGGTQYF. Here the CDR3 DNA reads TGTGCCTGGAGTGCCCAGGGGGGAACGCAGTATTTT.

This chain links TRBV6-6 with TRBJ2-1, with 10 bases lining up with TRBD2. Germline CDR1 and CDR2: MNHNY and SVGAGI (reference sequence). The J segment lost 9 bases and the V segment lost 0 bases, leaving 5 bases of the junction unmatched. The CDR3 is made up of 15 amino acids. Here the CDR3 DNA reads TGTGCCAGCAGTTACTCGATTACTAGCGGGGTTGAGCAGTTCTTC. Translating gives CASSYSITSGVEQFF.

This clone was picked up a small number of times. CDR3 protein: CASSLSIRPGDSNEQFF. CDR3 bases: TGTGCCAGCAGCTTATCAATTAGGCCGGGGGACAGCAATGAGCAGTTCTTC. The chain has TRBV7-2 and TRBJ2-1; tentatively, D is TRBD1 (7 bases). With 2 bases removed from V and 6 bases from J, the gap between germline ends came to 20 bases. The CDR3 consists of 17 residues. From germline, CDR1 is SGHTA and CDR2 FQGNSA.

V is TRBV5-1 and J is TRBJ2-5; maybe TRBD1 (5 bases). V shed 0 bases and J shed 4 bases, with 10 bases lying between them. The CDR3 consists of 14 residues. CDR1 and CDR2 (germline): SGHRS, YFSETQ. The CDR3, as DNA: TGCGCCAGCAGCTTGGAGGCAGGGCGAGAGACCCAGTACTTC. Protein: CASSLEAGRETQYF.

This clone is a singleton in its sample. This chain connects TRBV29-1 to TRBJ1-1; no clear D. Germline V gene sequence: CDR1 SQVTM, CDR2 ANQGSEA. V lost 4 bases to trimming and J lost 10 bases, with 10 bases between them. There are 10 residues in the CDR3. CDR3 nucleotide sequence: TGCAGCGTTGGGGAAGTTTCAGCTTTCTTT. The encoded protein is CSVGEVSAFF.

This clone has a handful of counts. The rearrangement joins TRBV5-1 to TRBJ2-2, with D perhaps matching TRBD1 (5 bases). The CDR3 is 14 amino acids. The germline gives CDR1 SGHRS, CDR2 YFSETQ. V dropped 5 bases and J dropped 0 bases, with 8 bases sitting between them. DNA for the CDR3: TGCGCCAGCAGGAAGGGGACGAACACCGGGGAGCTGTTTTTT. It is translated as CASRKGTNTGELFF.

The chain is built from TRBV6-1 and TRBJ1-6; D unresolved. Germline-derived CDR1 and CDR2 are MNHNS and SASEGT. The CDR3 is made up of 14 amino acids. In nucleotides, the CDR3 is TGTCCTCACCTGGGAGTGGGTAATAATTCACCCCTCCACTTT. Protein product: CPHLGVGNNSPLHF.

The CDR3: CASSSVDKSGNQPQHF. The CDR3 bases are TGTGCCAGCAGCTCGGTCGACAAATCGGGCAATCAGCCCCAGCATTTT. The chain uses TRBV5-6 and TRBJ1-5; no clear D gene. Per germline, CDR1 SGHDT and CDR2 YYEEEE. Trimming took off 3 bases at V and 2 bases at J, with 15 bases between the two ends. This CDR3 comprises 16 residues.

This clone was observed a few times. The chain combines TRBV4-1 with TRBJ2-5; 8 bases are shared with TRBD1. The J call is in doubt because the DNA end fits TRBJ2-7 better. The CDR3 totals 16 residues. Germline CDR1 is MGHRA and CDR2 is YSYEKL. The CDR3 region is CASSQDWPGGEYEQYF. The CDR3 coding sequence is TGCGCCAGCAGCCAAGATTGGCCAGGGGGCGAGTACGAGCAGTACTTC.

Only a few counts were recorded for this clone. The V call is TRBV7-6, the J call TRBJ2-5; the match to TRBD2 covers 11 bases. This CDR3 is built from 15 residues. With 3 bases clipped from V and 4 bases from J, the junction kept 4 bases outside the gene matches. Germline V gene sequence: CDR1 SGHVS, CDR2 FNYEAQ. The CDR3 sequence is CASSFIAGGPETQYF. As DNA, the CDR3 is TGTGCCAGCAGCTTTATAGCGGGGGGGCCAGAGACCCAGTACTTC.

This clone was seen a few times. This chain links TRBV7-2 with TRBJ2-7, with 10 bases identical to TRBD1. V shed 6 bases and J 3 bases; nucleotides not matched to a gene: 8. The CDR3 runs 15 residues. Germline V gene lookup returns CDR1 SGHTA and CDR2 FQGNSA. CDR3 nucleotides: TGTGCCAGCAGGACCCCGGGACAGGGGATCTACGAGCAGTACTTC. Amino acid sequence: CASRTPGQGIYEQYF.